Below are 32 T cell receptor beta chains sequenced from a single sample in a study of immune evolution from preneoplasia to lung adenocarcinoma. This table comes from immunoSEQ multiplex PCR, and its TCRdb copy is limited to in-frame clones, with some not included. Of fewer than 8,000 clones listed, around 80% were seen once; the top ten hold around 2.5%. Sequencing was performed on FFPE invasive lung adenocarcinoma tissue. The receptors derive from a person aged 40 to 49 with lung adenocarcinoma.

The chain uses TRBV7-8 and TRBJ2-5; possible D gene TRBD1, 6 bases. The CDR3 length is 12 residues. The germline gives CDR1 SGHVS, CDR2 FQNEAQ. The V gene lost 5 bases and the J gene lost 7 bases, with 11 bases spanning the gap. For the CDR3, the DNA is TGTGCCAGCAGCCGGACAGCAGGGACCCAGTACTTC. Protein sequence: CASSRTAGTQYF. Using reference TRBV7-8 and TRBJ2-5 for the parts outside the CDR3, the full variable domain is GAGVSQSPRYKVAKRGQDVALRCDPISGHVSLFWYQQALGQGPEFLTYFQNEAQLDKSGLPSDRFFAERPEGSVSTLKIQRTQQEDSAVYLCASSRTAGTQYFGPGTRLLVL.

V and J are TRBV29-1 and TRBJ2-1, with TRBD2 matching over 11 bases. This CDR3 has 19 residues. Germline V lookup: CDR1 SQVTM, CDR2 ANQGSEA. Germline trimming cut 6 bases from V and 0 bases from J; bases unmatched to any gene: 16. For the CDR3, the DNA is TGCAGCGTACTAAGGGCTAGCGGGGGGCCATTGAGCTCCTACAATGAGCAGTTCTTC. Translation gives CSVLRASGGPLSSYNEQFF.

For this clone: One end of the junction fails to match germline, which may point to a read error. The chain is built from TRBV2 and TRBJ2-7; 9 nucleotides agree with TRBD1. Germline lookup yields CDR1 SNHLY and CDR2 FYNNEI. The CDR3 consists of 15 residues. This CDR3 is CVSRDRDLPSYEQYF. The DNA for the CDR3 is TGTGTCAGCAGGGACAGGGACCTCCCATCCTACGAGCAGTACTTC.

Only one count was recorded for this clone. The V gene is TRBV9, the J gene TRBJ2-5, with D hard to call. The V gene lost 0 bases and the J gene lost 2 bases, with 14 bases spanning the gap. This CDR3 has 16 amino acids. Germline V gene lookup returns CDR1 SGDLS and CDR2 YYNGEE. CDR3 loop: CASSVGSRRLQETQYF. The CDR3 region has the DNA TGTGCCAGCAGCGTAGGGTCCCGACGGTTGCAAGAGACCCAGTACTTC.

V gene TRBV5-1 combines with J gene TRBJ2-2; 8 nucleotides agree with TRBD1. CDR1 SGHRS and CDR2 YFSETQ come from the germline V gene. V dropped 2 bases and J dropped 7; count of bases not matched to a gene: 4. The CDR3 runs to 14 residues. The CDR3 sequence: CASSFQGANGELFF. CDR3 coding DNA: TGCGCCAGCAGCTTTCAGGGGGCGAACGGGGAGCTGTTTTTT.

This chain joins TRBV11-2 and TRBJ1-2; D remains ambiguous. V was trimmed by 1 base and J by 1 base, leaving 10 bases between them. The CDR3 is made up of 15 amino acids. The germline V gene has CDR1 SGHAT and CDR2 FQNNGV. CDR3 sequence (DNA): TGTGCCAGCAGCTTAGGGGTCAGCCTTAACTATGGCTACACCTTC. The encoded protein is CASSLGVSLNYGYTF. The entire variable domain, with the rest obtained from reference TRBV11-2 and TRBJ1-2, is as follows: EAGVAQSPRYKIIEKRQSVAFWCNPISGHATLYWYQQILGQGPKLLIQFQNNGVVDDSQLPKDRFSAERLKGVDSTLKIQPAKLEDSAVYLCASSLGVSLNYGYTFGSGTRLTVV.

The rearrangement joins TRBV10-3 to TRBJ1-2; perhaps TRBD1 as D (6 bases). The V end was cut by 3 bases, the J end by 5 bases, with 10 bases between. CDR3 length: 13 amino acids. Germline loops: CDR1 ENHRY, CDR2 SYGVKD. In DNA form, the CDR3 reads TGTGCCATCAGTGACGGGAGGGGGTATGGCTACACCTTC. It yields the protein CAISDGRGYGYTF.

This clone was seen once. The V gene is TRBV30, the J gene TRBJ2-1, with D perhaps TRBD2 (5 bases). Trimming left V 1 base short and J 10 bases short, with 8 bases between. This CDR3 contains 11 residues. Germline CDR1 is GTSNPN and CDR2 is SVGIG (reference sequence). The CDR3 coding sequence is TGTGCCTGGAGTGCTCAGCGGGAGCAGTTCTTC. Translation gives CAWSAQREQFF.

The V gene is TRBV6-5, the J gene TRBJ2-2; 8 bases are shared with TRBD1. Germline CDR1 is MNHEY and CDR2 is SVGAGI. The CDR3 runs 14 residues. The J segment lost 7 bases and the V segment lost 6 bases, leaving 7 bases of the junction unmatched. CDR3 loop: CASSLDRDVGELFF. The CDR3 bases are TGTGCCAGCAGCCTGGACAGGGATGTCGGGGAGCTGTTTTTT.

For this clone: Other DNA sequences within the sample encode an identical CDR3. The chain carries TRBV7-9 and TRBJ2-6, with D uncertain. Germline lookup yields CDR1 SEHNR and CDR2 FQNEAQ (reference sequence). CDR3 length: 13 amino acids. The V gene lost 5 bases and the J gene lost 4 bases, with 6 bases spanning the gap. CDR3: CASSESGANVLTF. The CDR3 DNA follows: TGTGCCAGCAGCGAGTCAGGGGCCAACGTCCTGACTTTC. Drawing the rest from reference TRBV7-9 and TRBJ2-6, the complete variable domain is DTGVSQNPRHKITKRGQNVTFRCDPISEHNRLYWYRQTLGQGPEFLTYFQNEAQLEKSRLLSDRFSAERPKGSFSTLEIQRTEQGDSAMYLCASSESGANVLTFGAGSRLTVL.

The chain couples TRBV5-4 to TRBJ1-2; D is uncertain. CDR3 length: 14 amino acids. Germline V gene lookup returns CDR1 SGHNT and CDR2 YYREEE (reference sequence). Trimming took 4 bases from V and 5 from J, leaving 15 bases between them. The CDR3 is CASSPGGPQYGYTF. The CDR3, as DNA: TGTGCCAGCAGCCCTGGTGGACCCCAATATGGCTACACCTTC.

The chain couples TRBV7-7 to TRBJ1-1; possible D gene TRBD1, 5 bases. The CDR3 covers 14 residues. Germline V gives CDR1 SSHAT, CDR2 FNYEAQ (reference sequence). CDR3 residues: CASSPGGVNTEAFF. The CDR3 DNA is TGTGCTAGCTCCCCAGGAGGGGTGAACACTGAAGCTTTCTTT. Using reference TRBV7-7 and TRBJ1-1 for the parts outside the CDR3, the full variable domain is GAGVSQSPRYKVTKRGQDVTLRCDPISSHATLYWYQQALGQGPEFLTYFNYEAQPDKSGLPSDRFSAERPEGSISTLTIQRTEQRDSAMYRCASSPGGVNTEAFFGQGTRLTVV.

J is TRBJ2-1 and V is TRBV29-1, with 8 nucleotides matching TRBD1. Germline CDR1 SQVTM, CDR2 ANQGSEA. This CDR3 region has 13 residues. Losses at the gene ends were 7 bases for V and 4 bases for J; bases not matched to a gene: 6. The CDR3 is CSGHDRGYNEQFF. For the CDR3, the DNA is TGCAGCGGTCATGACAGGGGATACAATGAGCAGTTCTTC.

The sample holds one count of this clone. V and J are TRBV7-3 and TRBJ2-2; 9 bases align to TRBD1. The V gene end was trimmed by 1 base and the J gene end by 4 bases; junction bases not matched to a gene: 4. The CDR3 covers 16 residues. Looked up from germline, CDR1 is SGHTA and CDR2 is FQGTGA. The CDR3 nucleotides read TGTGCCAGCAGCTTAAGCGGGACAGGGTTCACCGGGGAGCTGTTTTTT. It is translated as CASSLSGTGFTGELFF.

The table lists this clone with a count of one. The chain links TRBV7-9 to TRBJ1-4, with a tentative D call TRBD1 (6 bases). The CDR3 loop spans 13 amino acids. Between the trimmed V and J ends, which lost 1 base and 8 bases, there was a span of 8 bases. Germline-derived CDR1 and CDR2 are SEHNR and FQNEAQ (reference sequence). The CDR3 here is CASSLDRAEKLFF. CDR3 nucleotide sequence: TGTGCCAGCAGCTTAGACAGGGCGGAAAAACTGTTTTTT.

The table lists this clone with a few counts. The gene calls are TRBV19 and TRBJ1-5, with 10 bases that match TRBD1. V shed 4 bases, J shed 4 bases, and the junction held 7 bases outside the gene matches. The CDR3 consists of 16 residues. Germline loops: CDR1 LNHDA, CDR2 SQIVND (reference sequence). The CDR3 nucleotides are TGTGCCAGTAGTACGGACAGGGGGAATCGTAATCAGCCCCAGCATTTT. Its translation is CASSTDRGNRNQPQHF.

The genes are TRBV29-1 and TRBJ1-1; tentative D call: TRBD1 (5 bases). Trimming took 3 bases from V and 1 from J, leaving 9 bases between them. This CDR3 comprises 13 residues. CDR1 is SQVTM, CDR2 ANQGSEA, per germline. CDR3 sequence: CSVDYGTNTEAFF. As DNA, the CDR3 is TGCAGCGTTGATTACGGGACGAACACTGAAGCTTTCTTT.

The chain is built from TRBV7-8 and TRBJ1-1, with D perhaps TRBD1 (5 bases). The CDR3 contains 14 residues. V lost 5 bases and J 1 base, leaving 11 bases between the germline ends. Germline V gene data show CDR1 as SGHVS and CDR2 as FQNEAQ. CDR3 sequence: CASSPGHQNTEAFF. The CDR3 bases are TGTGCCAGCAGCCCCGGACACCAGAACACTGAAGCTTTCTTT.

V usage is TRBV5-1 and J usage is TRBJ2-3, with D hard to call. CDR1 and CDR2 (germline): SGHRS, YFSETQ. V dropped 6 bases and J dropped 7 bases, with 21 bases sitting between them. The CDR3 length is 15 residues. CDR3 nucleotides: TGCGCCAGCACCGGTGGGTCGGACCCAAGGTATACGCAGTATTTT. It is translated as CASTGGSDPRYTQYF.

V usage is TRBV5-4 and J usage is TRBJ1-1; tentatively, D is TRBD1 (5 bases). The V gene's germline CDR1 is SGHNT and CDR2 YYREEE (reference sequence). V was trimmed by 4 bases and J by 2 bases, leaving 15 bases between them. The CDR3 spans 15 residues. The CDR3 loop is CASSPDGGRNTEAFF. CDR3 nucleotide sequence: TGTGCCAGCAGCCCAGACGGGGGTAGAAACACTGAAGCTTTCTTT.

The V gene is TRBV13, the J gene TRBJ1-6, with D hard to call. Germline V lookup: CDR1 PRHDT, CDR2 FYEKMQ (reference sequence). The CDR3 consists of 13 residues. Deletions cut 4 bases from V and 8 bases from J, with 9 bases between. CDR3 region: CASSWKNDSPLHF. CDR3 nucleotide sequence: TGTGCCAGCAGCTGGAAGAATGATTCACCCCTCCACTTT. The full variable domain, in which reference TRBV13 and TRBJ1-6 provide the parts outside the CDR3, is AAGVIQSPRHLIKEKRETATLKCYPIPRHDTVYWYQQGPGQDPQFLISFYEKMQSDKGSIPDRFSAQQFSDYHSELNMSSLELGDSALYFCASSWKNDSPLHFGNGTRLTVT.

The CDR3 sequence: CASGSPPSYEQYF. CDR3 coding DNA: TGTGCCAGCGGGAGTCCCCCCTCCTACGAGCAGTACTTC. The chain uses TRBV28 and TRBJ2-7, with D possibly TRBD2 on 5 matching bases. Trimming removed 8 bases at V and 0 bases at J, with 11 bases between. The CDR3 has 13 residues. Looked up from germline, CDR1 is MDHEN and CDR2 is SYDVKM.

The rearrangement joins TRBV10-2 to TRBJ2-1, with D possibly being TRBD1 or TRBD2 (5 bases each). The CDR3 extends over 17 amino acids. Germline CDR1 WSHSY, CDR2 SAAADI. Trimming left V 1 base short and J 0 bases short, with 13 bases between. CDR3 in amino acids: CASSELGRGVSYNEQFF. In DNA form, the CDR3 reads TGCGCCAGCAGTGAGTTGGGACGAGGGGTCTCCTACAATGAGCAGTTCTTC.

The chain carries TRBV6-5 and TRBJ1-2; no reliable D call. The V end was cut by 6 bases, the J end by 2 bases, with 7 bases between. Looked up from germline, CDR1 is MNHEY and CDR2 is SVGAGI. The CDR3 loop spans 12 amino acids. This chain's CDR3 is CASSPSNYGYTF. CDR3 coding DNA: TGTGCCAGCAGCCCAAGCAACTATGGCTACACCTTC.

The J gene is TRBJ1-5, the V gene TRBV25-1, with D possibly matching TRBD1 (6 bases). V lost 6 bases and J lost 6, with 15 bases in between. CDR3 size: 14 residues. Per the germline V gene, CDR1 is MGHDK and CDR2 is SYGVNS. The CDR3 sequence: CASREEGEGQPQHF. The CDR3, as DNA: TGTGCCAGCAGAGAAGAGGGGGAAGGTCAGCCCCAGCATTTT. The full variable domain, with the rest looked up from reference TRBV25-1 and TRBJ1-5, is EADIYQTPRYLVIGTGKKITLECSQTMGHDKMYWYQQDPGMELHLIHYSYGVNSTEKGDLSSESTVSRIRTEHFPLTLESARPSHTSQYLCASREEGEGQPQHFGDGTRLSIL.

The sample holds one count of this clone. The gene calls are TRBV9 and TRBJ2-5; 12 nucleotides line up with TRBD2. Germline CDR1 and CDR2: SGDLS and YYNGEE. V was pared by 4 bases and J by 2 bases, with 6 bases of the junction left unmatched. This CDR3 comprises 16 residues. CDR3 sequence reads: CASSLAGTSGQETQYF. The DNA for the CDR3 is TGTGCCAGCAGCCTCGCCGGGACTAGCGGGCAAGAGACCCAGTACTTC.

This chain links TRBV7-2 with TRBJ2-3, with D unclear. CDR1 SGHTA and CDR2 FQGNSA come from the germline V gene. The CDR3 totals 15 residues. The V end lost 0 bases, the J end lost 0 bases, and 7 bases lay between the germline ends. CDR3 coding DNA: TGTGCCAGCAGCTTAGCTTACCAGAGCACAGATACGCAGTATTTT. Amino acids: CASSLAYQSTDTQYF.

The chain recombines TRBV5-4 with TRBJ2-2; D possibly corresponds to TRBD2 (6 bases). CDR3 length equals 16 residues. V was cut by 3 bases and J by 4 bases, with 16 bases left in between. The germline gives CDR1 SGHNT, CDR2 YYREEE (reference sequence). The DNA for the CDR3 is TGTGCCAGCAGCTGGGGCGGGGTGTCGAGCACCGGGGAGCTGTTTTTT. It encodes CASSWGGVSSTGELFF.

CDR3 in DNA: TGTGCCAGCAGTGGAGGGGGCCCGGGCTACACCTTC. It specifies CASSGGGPGYTF. The rearrangement uses TRBV2 and TRBJ1-2; 7 positions match TRBD1. With V trimmed by 4 bases and J by 8 bases, 4 bases remained unmatched. This CDR3 region has 12 residues. Germline values: CDR1 SNHLY, CDR2 FYNNEI.

The chain joins TRBV6-1 to TRBJ1-3; no firm D call. The CDR3 contains 15 residues. The V end lost 1 base, the J end lost 0 bases, and 7 bases lay between the germline ends. The germline CDR1 and CDR2 sequences are MNHNS and SASEGT. The DNA for the CDR3 is TGTGCCAGCAGTGAAGGATTTGGCTCTGGAAACACCATATATTTT. It yields the protein CASSEGFGSGNTIYF.

The rearrangement joins TRBV20-1 to TRBJ2-5; D unclear. V lost 5 bases to trimming and J lost 5 bases, with 9 bases between them. Per the germline V gene, CDR1 is DFQATT and CDR2 is SNEGSKA (reference sequence). The CDR3 extends over 11 amino acids. The CDR3: CSARARETQYF. The CDR3 nucleotides read TGCAGTGCTCGGGCCCGGGAGACCCAGTACTTC.

This chain connects TRBV5-1 to TRBJ1-2; no clear D gene. Germline values: CDR1 SGHRS, CDR2 YFSETQ. The V gene lost 5 bases and the J gene lost 0 bases, with 8 bases spanning the gap. CDR3 length equals 13 residues. CDR3 nucleotides: TGCGCCAGCAGTCATGACGCTAACTATGGCTACACCTTC. It specifies CASSHDANYGYTF.